One sample yielded the 27 T cell receptor beta chains listed below, sequenced in a study of cytomegalovirus exposure and HLA in healthy donors. PCR involved 60 Vbeta and 13 Jbeta primers. Profiled with immunoSEQ multiplex PCR; TCRdb holds only in-frame clones, not every one. The repertoire includes under 250,000 clones, more than 65% of them detected once, and 1.7% sits in the top ten. The sequenced material came from PBMCs. The receptors were gathered from a man in his fifties in good health and CMV-seronegative.

This clone was observed once. The V call is TRBV11-1, the J call TRBJ1-2; D unclear. Germline V lookup: CDR1 SGHAT, CDR2 FQDESV (reference sequence). The CDR3 length is 14 residues. The V and J ends lost 5 bases and 3 bases respectively, with 13 bases between them. CDR3 nucleotide sequence: TGTGCCAGCAGCAGTAGTAGAGTTGACTATGGCTACACCTTC. Translation: CASSSSRVDYGYTF.

The V gene is TRBV28, the J gene TRBJ1-2; tentative D call: TRBD1 (5 bases). The CDR3 has 14 amino acids. Germline V CDR1 and CDR2: MDHEN, SYDVKM. With 6 bases removed from V and 7 bases from J, the gap between germline ends came to 18 bases. The CDR3 DNA follows: TGTGCCAGCAGCCACCCCTCCCCTGGGGCTGGCTACACCTTC. This sequence encodes CASSHPSPGAGYTF.

The CDR3 loop is CASSPDSISSYEQYF. The DNA of the CDR3 is TGTGCCAGCAGCCCTGACAGTATATCCTCCTACGAGCAGTACTTC. This sequence joins TRBV9 and TRBJ2-7; a possible D gene is TRBD1 (5 bases). This CDR3 has 15 amino acids. Germline assignment: CDR1 SGDLS and CDR2 YYNGEE. V was shortened by 4 bases and J by 0 bases, with 14 bases between the two germline ends.

This chain joins TRBV21-1 and TRBJ2-1; the D call of TRBD2 is as the table states it, not checked on the DNA. TRBV21-1 is classified as a pseudogene. This CDR3 has 15 amino acids. The CDR3 DNA reads as TGTGCCAGCAGCAGGCAGCGGGAGAGTTACAATGAGCAGTTCTTC. Translated: CASSRQRESYNEQFF.

This clone has more than one count but fewer than ten. The gene calls are TRBV5-4 and TRBJ2-7, with TRBD1 matching 7 bases. The CDR3 is 15 amino acids. Per germline, CDR1 SGHNT and CDR2 YYREEE (reference sequence). J gave up 0 bases and V 2 bases, and 5 bases lay outside the gene matches. This CDR3 is CASSFEQGNSYEQYF. The DNA of the CDR3 is TGTGCCAGCAGCTTTGAACAGGGGAACTCCTACGAGCAGTACTTC.

The chain carries TRBV7-8 and TRBJ1-2; D not resolved. Trimming took 2 bases from V and 5 from J, leaving 12 bases between them. Germline values: CDR1 SGHVS, CDR2 FQNEAQ. The CDR3 length is 14 residues. CDR3 in DNA: TGTGCCAGCAGCTTACAGAGGCTAGGTTATGGCTACACCTTC. The encoded protein is CASSLQRLGYGYTF.

V usage is TRBV29-1 and J usage is TRBJ2-4, with 11 bases lining up with TRBD1. The length of the CDR3 is 13 residues. The germline V gene has CDR1 SQVTM and CDR2 ANQGSEA. Germline trimming cut 6 bases from V and 7 bases from J; bases unmatched to any gene: 5. The CDR3 region is CSVQRDRGNIQYF. CDR3 bases: TGCAGCGTCCAAAGGGACAGGGGGAACATTCAGTACTTC.

CDR3 loop: CASSLWGQASGQYF. CDR3 in DNA: TGTGCCAGCAGCTTATGGGGACAGGCCTCCGGGCAGTACTTC. V and J are TRBV7-8 and TRBJ2-7, with 8 positions matching TRBD1. In germline, CDR1 is SGHVS, CDR2 FQNEAQ. V lost 2 bases, J lost 9 bases, and 9 bases stayed unmatched. This CDR3 spans 14 amino acids.

The V call is TRBV11-1, the J call TRBJ2-7, with 9 bases aligning to TRBD1. The germline CDR1 and CDR2 sequences are SGHAT and FQDESV (reference sequence). The CDR3 sequence is 14 residues long. Trimming took 6 bases from V and 1 from J; bases not matched to a gene: 4. The CDR3 loop is CASSFDRGSYEQYF. CDR3 nucleotide sequence: TGTGCCAGCAGTTTCGACAGGGGGTCCTACGAGCAGTACTTC.

This rearrangement joins TRBV11-2 to TRBJ2-7; D uncertain. This CDR3 has 14 residues. The germline V and J ends were trimmed by 0 bases and 1 base, with 7 bases remaining between them. Germline V gene lookup returns CDR1 SGHAT and CDR2 FQNNGV. The CDR3 reads CASSLELISYEQYF. CDR3 DNA sequence: TGTGCCAGCAGCTTAGAACTGATTTCCTACGAGCAGTACTTC.

The V call is TRBV7-2, the J call TRBJ2-7; possibly TRBD1 for D (5 bases). This CDR3 is 12 amino acids long. CDR1 and CDR2 (germline): SGHTA, FQGNSA. Deletions cut 1 base from V and 5 bases from J, with 6 bases between. The CDR3 nucleotides read TGTGCCAGCAGCTTAGTCAGGGACGAGCAGTACTTC. Translated: CASSLVRDEQYF.

The rearrangement uses TRBV5-1 and TRBJ2-2; 8 bases map to TRBD1. V gave up 3 bases and J gave up 6 bases; unmatched junction bases: 1. Germline CDR1 reads SGHRS; CDR2 reads YFSETQ. This CDR3 is built from 13 residues. CDR3 in amino acids: CASSSQGAGELFF. The CDR3 DNA sequence: TGCGCCAGCAGCTCACAGGGGGCCGGGGAGCTGTTTTTT.

The genes are TRBV5-1 and TRBJ2-2, with 10 bases matching TRBD1. The germline CDR1 and CDR2 sequences are SGHRS and YFSETQ. Unmatched junction bases numbered 8, after V lost 3 bases and J lost 6 bases. The CDR3 spans 16 residues. CDR3 sequence reads: CASSSTGTGVPGELFF. The CDR3 nucleotides read TGCGCCAGCAGCTCGACCGGGACAGGGGTACCCGGGGAGCTGTTTTTT.

V gene TRBV28 combines with J gene TRBJ2-5; TRBD2 aligns across 10 bases. CDR1 is MDHEN, CDR2 SYDVKM, per germline. With V trimmed by 3 bases and J by 5 bases, 6 bases remained unmatched. The CDR3 sequence is 15 residues long. CDR3 in amino acids: CASSFLLAGLETQYF. The CDR3 region has the DNA TGTGCCAGCAGTTTCCTACTAGCGGGACTGGAGACCCAGTACTTC. The full variable domain, its missing parts supplied by reference TRBV28 and TRBJ2-5, is DVKVTQSSRYLVKRTGEKVFLECVQDMDHENMFWYRQDPGLGLRLIYFSYDVKMKEKGDIPEGYSVSREKKERFSLILESASTNQTSMYLCASSFLLAGLETQYFGPGTRLLVL.

This clone was seen only once. The J gene is TRBJ2-5, the V gene TRBV28, with TRBD1 matching over 7 bases. Germline V gives CDR1 MDHEN, CDR2 SYDVKM. J was trimmed by 2 bases and V by 4 bases; bases with no gene match: 10. This CDR3 has 16 amino acids. CDR3 DNA: TGTGCCAGCAGTTGGACATGGGACAGCCGGCAAGAGACCCAGTACTTC. The encoded protein is CASSWTWDSRQETQYF.

V and J are TRBV30 and TRBJ2-7, with 7 bases identical to TRBD1. The CDR3 runs 14 residues. V gave up 2 bases and J gave up 6 bases; unmatched junction bases: 10. Per germline, CDR1 GTSNPN and CDR2 SVGIG (reference sequence). The CDR3 nucleotides are TGTGCCTGGAGTACGGGACAGATGAAAACCGAGCAGTACTTC. This codes for CAWSTGQMKTEQYF.

In DNA, the CDR3 is TGTGCCAGCAGTCGGGAATTAGCGGGAAGACCCGGGGAGCTGTTTTTT. Protein product: CASSRELAGRPGELFF. This rearrangement joins TRBV2 to TRBJ2-2; TRBD2 matches 8 bases. The ends lost 5 bases at V and 6 bases at J; junction bases unmatched: 11. The CDR3 runs 16 residues. Germline CDR1 and CDR2: SNHLY and FYNNEI.

The V call is TRBV28, the J call TRBJ2-7; D may be TRBD2 (5 bases). Germline V gives CDR1 MDHEN, CDR2 SYDVKM. There are 13 residues in the CDR3. V gave up 7 bases and J gave up 2 bases, with 12 bases separating them. The CDR3 DNA is TGTGCCAGCACCGCGGGCGGCGCCTACGAGCAGTACTTC. Protein: CASTAGGAYEQYF.

V usage is TRBV27 and J usage is TRBJ2-7; 7 nucleotides line up with TRBD1. Germline-derived CDR1 and CDR2 are MNHEY and SMNVEV (reference sequence). This CDR3 is built from 12 residues. Unmatched junction bases numbered 3, after V lost 10 bases and J lost 0 bases. The CDR3 nucleotides are TGTGCCACCAGACAGGGCTCCTACGAGCAGTACTTC. Residues: CATRQGSYEQYF.

This clone came up a few times. The CDR3 DNA reads as TGTGCCAGCAGCTCACCCGGGACAGGGAAGGCCGAAAAACTGTTTTTT. Amino acids: CASSSPGTGKAEKLFF. This chain links TRBV11-2 with TRBJ1-4; 9 bases are shared with TRBD1. Germline V gene data show CDR1 as SGHAT and CDR2 as FQNNGV. CDR3 length: 16 amino acids. V shed 4 bases, J shed 8 bases, and the junction held 11 bases outside the gene matches.

V usage is TRBV19 and J usage is TRBJ2-1, with TRBD2 identical over 12 bases. The CDR3 length is 18 residues. Trimming at V came to 7 bases and at J to 7 bases, leaving 17 bases not matched to a gene. From germline, CDR1 is LNHDA and CDR2 SQIVND (reference sequence). CDR3 nucleotides: TGTGCCAGTATACCTAGAGATTCTAGCGGGAGGGCCTCTAATGAGCAGTTCTTC. As protein: CASIPRDSSGRASNEQFF.

This chain uses TRBV19 with TRBJ2-3; D is undetermined. Germline assignment: CDR1 LNHDA and CDR2 SQIVND (reference sequence). The germline V and J ends were trimmed by 10 bases and 0 bases, with 11 bases remaining between them. The CDR3 has 13 residues. The CDR3 loop is CATSRSSTDTQYF. The DNA for the CDR3 is TGTGCCACCTCTAGGTCTAGCACAGATACGCAGTATTTT.

The chain combines TRBV28 with TRBJ2-2, with TRBD1 identical over 9 bases. V lost 5 bases, J lost 5 bases, and 9 bases stayed unmatched. This CDR3 has 16 amino acids. Germline V CDR1 and CDR2: MDHEN, SYDVKM. CDR3 in DNA: TGTGCCAGCAGTCTCCCGGGACAGGGTAGAACCGGGGAGCTGTTTTTT. Translating gives CASSLPGQGRTGELFF.

The gene calls are TRBV5-1 and TRBJ1-5; TRBD1 agrees at 8 bases. The germline gives CDR1 SGHRS, CDR2 YFSETQ. This CDR3 contains 15 residues. The junction had 5 bases not matched to a gene; V was cut back by 4 bases and J by 2 bases. For the CDR3, the DNA is TGCGCCAGCAGCCCAGGGGGCGGGGGCAATCAGCCCCAGCATTTT. Amino acid sequence: CASSPGGGGNQPQHF.

V and J are TRBV4-2 and TRBJ2-5; the match to TRBD2 covers 7 bases. CDR3 length: 17 residues. V lost 3 bases, J lost 6 bases, and 16 bases stayed unmatched. Germline V gene sequence: CDR1 LGHNA, CDR2 YNFKEQ. CDR3 sequence (DNA): TGTGCCAGCAGCCATGTTTTAGGAAGCGGGGCCATGAAGACCCAGTACTTC. This gives the protein CASSHVLGSGAMKTQYF.

This clone showed up just once. CDR3 protein: CASRDTVWSYEQYF. As DNA, the CDR3 is TGTGCCAGTAGGGACACTGTCTGGTCCTACGAGCAGTACTTC. V and J are TRBV19 and TRBJ2-7, with D perhaps TRBD1 (5 bases). CDR1 and CDR2 from the germline V gene are LNHDA and SQIVND (reference sequence). V was pared by 6 bases and J by 1 base, with 13 bases between. This CDR3 has 14 amino acids.

V usage is TRBV5-1 and J usage is TRBJ2-3, with 9 bases that match TRBD2. Germline V gene sequence: CDR1 SGHRS, CDR2 YFSETQ. The trim removed 3 bases at V and 1 base at J, leaving 3 bases unmatched. CDR3 length: 15 residues. The DNA of the CDR3 is TGCGCCAGCAGCTCCGCTAGCGGGGGCACAGATACGCAGTATTTT. Translating it yields CASSSASGGTDTQYF.